This TCR beta chain derives from a study of blood T cell repertoires in COVID-19. In the study overall: Donors in the United States, Italy and Spain gave samples during acute or convalescent COVID-19.

The CDR3 runs to 18 residues. Trimming took 0 bases from V and 5 from J; bases not matched to a gene: 7. In germline, CDR1 is LGHNA, CDR2 YSLEER. The authors' processing: Amplified reference gene primers provided the basis for estimating nucleated cell counts. Using immunoSEQ multiplex PCR, the repertoire was profiled, and TCRdb retains in-frame clones only, with some absent. V, J and clone size derive from that table, while D and trimming were established from the DNA sequence. The sample holds fewer than 250,000 clones, roughly 84% seen once. The material sequenced was peripheral blood. The sequence derives from a middle-aged woman who had recovered from COVID-19. V gene TRBV4-3 combines with J gene TRBJ2-5, with TRBD2 identical over 15 bases. CDR3 in DNA: TGCGCCAGCAGCCAAGATTGGACTAGCGGGAGGGTTTGGGAGACCCAGTACTTC. This encodes CASSQDWTSGRVWETQYF.